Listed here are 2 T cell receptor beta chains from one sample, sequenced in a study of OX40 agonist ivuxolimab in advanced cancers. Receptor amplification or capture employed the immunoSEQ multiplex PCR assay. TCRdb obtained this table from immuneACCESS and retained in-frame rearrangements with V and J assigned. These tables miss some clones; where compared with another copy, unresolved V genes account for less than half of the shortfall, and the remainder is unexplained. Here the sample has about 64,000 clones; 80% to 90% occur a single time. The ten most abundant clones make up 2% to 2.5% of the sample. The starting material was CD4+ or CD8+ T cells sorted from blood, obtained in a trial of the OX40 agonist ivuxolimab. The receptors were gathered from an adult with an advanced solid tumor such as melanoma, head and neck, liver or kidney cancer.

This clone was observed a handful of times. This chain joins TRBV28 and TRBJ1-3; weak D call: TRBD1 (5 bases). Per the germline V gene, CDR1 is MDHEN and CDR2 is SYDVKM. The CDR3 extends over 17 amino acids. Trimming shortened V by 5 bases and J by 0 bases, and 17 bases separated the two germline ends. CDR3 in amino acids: CASSPTVFSISGNTIYF. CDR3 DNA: TGTGCCAGCAGTCCGACAGTTTTTTCAATCTCTGGAAACACCATATATTTT.

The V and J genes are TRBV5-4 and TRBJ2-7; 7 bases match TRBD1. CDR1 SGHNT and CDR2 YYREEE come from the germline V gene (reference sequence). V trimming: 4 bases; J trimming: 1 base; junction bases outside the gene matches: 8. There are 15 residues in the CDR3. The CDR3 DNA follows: TGTGCCAGCAGCGTCGGGACAGCCTCGTCCTACGAGCAGTACTTC. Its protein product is CASSVGTASSYEQYF.